This T cell receptor beta chain was obtained from a study of T cells in Graves' hyperthyroidism and ophthalmopathy. RNA transcripts yielded amplified TCR beta CDR3 regions. Carried out on the TCR CDR3, a first-round RT-PCR used the HTBI primer set. Each CDR3 protein is one row after TCRdb ran MiXCR on the multiplex PCR reads. Among roughly 750,000 distinct CDR3 sequences listed, about a sixth were seen once. Trimming removed 5 bases from V and 4 bases from J, with 14 bases in between. The CDR3 runs 15 residues. Germline V gene lookup returns CDR1 SGHAT and CDR2 FQNNGV. The clonotype comes from a man between 18 and 29 years old with Graves' hyperthyroidism. The specimen sequenced was blood. The rearrangement joins TRBV11-2 to TRBJ2-2; possible D gene TRBD1, 6 bases. The CDR3 here is CASSVRTVFTGELFF. The CDR3 DNA reads as TGTGCCAGCAGCGTACGGACAGTTTTCACCGGGGAGCTGTTTTTT.